The 26 T cell receptor beta chains below were found in one sample sequenced in a study of blood T cell repertoires in COVID-19. TCRdb keeps only in-frame clones here, not all; method: immunoSEQ multiplex PCR. This table holds 100,000 to 150,000 clones, roughly 82% found once. The sample comprised peripheral blood. The receptor set was obtained from a human donor in a cohort sampled during active COVID-19.

The chain recombines TRBV7-6 with TRBJ2-5; 7 positions match TRBD2. Unmatched junction bases numbered 5, after V lost 3 bases and J lost 1 base. Germline V lookup: CDR1 SGHVS, CDR2 FNYEAQ. This CDR3 has 15 residues. The CDR3 nucleotides are TGTGCCAGCAGCTTGGGAGGGATACTCCAAGAGACCCAGTACTTC. Amino acid sequence: CASSLGGILQETQYF.

This chain connects TRBV28 to TRBJ1-1; 7 positions agree with TRBD1. CDR1 and CDR2 (germline): MDHEN, SYDVKM. The ends lost 10 bases at V and 0 bases at J; junction bases unmatched: 8. CDR3 length: 14 residues. The DNA of the CDR3 is TGTGCCATACGACAGGGTCGCATGAACACTGAAGCTTTCTTT. It translates to CAIRQGRMNTEAFF.

The chain carries TRBV11-2 and TRBJ2-3, with D tentatively TRBD2 (6 bases). Trimming took off 10 bases at V and 3 bases at J, with 14 bases between the two ends. The CDR3 has 13 residues. Looked up from germline, CDR1 is SGHAT and CDR2 is FQNNGV. The CDR3 loop reads CATRREQTDTQYF. The CDR3 coding sequence is TGTGCCACTCGGCGGGAACAAACAGATACGCAGTATTTT.

The chain recombines TRBV10-1 with TRBJ2-4; D might be TRBD2 (6 bases). V lost 2 bases and J 4 bases, leaving 12 bases between the germline ends. The V gene's germline CDR1 is WNHNN and CDR2 SYGVQD (reference sequence). This CDR3 is built from 15 residues. The CDR3 DNA follows: TGCGCCAGCAGTGAGGGGCTGGCGGGGAAAAACATTCAGTACTTC. This gives the protein CASSEGLAGKNIQYF.

This clone was recorded only once. The V call is TRBV19, the J call TRBJ2-7, with 8 bases aligning to TRBD1. Germline V gene lookup returns CDR1 LNHDA and CDR2 SQIVND (reference sequence). CDR3 length equals 16 residues. V gave up 5 bases and J gave up 2 bases; unmatched junction bases: 11. CDR3 nucleotide sequence: TGTGCCAGTAGTGCTACAGGGGGGAGCCTCACCTACGAGCAGTACTTC. Translated: CASSATGGSLTYEQYF.

This clone was seen repeatedly, ten times or more. V is TRBV4-3 and J is TRBJ1-2; D perhaps matches TRBD1 (6 bases). The CDR3 is 16 residues long. V lost 4 bases to trimming and J lost 4 bases, with 19 bases between them. Looked up from germline, CDR1 is LGHNA and CDR2 is YSLEER. CDR3 bases: TGCGCCAGCAGCCGGACCGTGGACAGTAAGGGCTATGGCTACACCTTC. Amino acid sequence: CASSRTVDSKGYGYTF.

V gene TRBV5-8 combines with J gene TRBJ1-2; perhaps TRBD1 as D (6 bases). This CDR3 region has 14 residues. The ends were cut back, 3 bases at V and 2 bases at J, with 11 bases in the middle. Germline CDR1 reads SGHTS; CDR2 reads YDEGEE. The DNA of the CDR3 is TGTGCCAGCAGCTCCGGGGGGCTGAACTATGGCTACACCTTC. The encoded protein is CASSSGGLNYGYTF.

CDR3 region: CAASTSDRYNQPQHF. The DNA for the CDR3 is TGTGCCGCCTCAACCTCGGACAGATACAATCAGCCCCAGCATTTT. V is TRBV10-3 and J is TRBJ1-5, with D possibly matching TRBD1 (6 bases). The CDR3 spans 15 residues. Germline values: CDR1 ENHRY, CDR2 SYGVKD. V was clipped by 11 bases and J by 3 bases, with 20 bases between them.

The J gene is TRBJ2-1, the V gene TRBV6-6; 8 bases line up with TRBD2. The germline V gene has CDR1 MNHNY and CDR2 SVGAGI (reference sequence). V dropped 8 bases and J dropped 1; count of bases not matched to a gene: 10. The CDR3 has 16 residues. DNA of the CDR3: TGTGCCAGCCAAAAAGTCGGGGGGGGGTCCTACAATGAGCAGTTCTTC. Its protein is CASQKVGGGSYNEQFF.

This chain connects TRBV11-2 to TRBJ2-7, with D perhaps matching TRBD1 (5 bases). V lost 5 bases and J lost 3, with 17 bases in between. CDR3 length equals 15 residues. Looked up from germline, CDR1 is SGHAT and CDR2 is FQNNGV. The DNA for the CDR3 is TGTGCCAGCAGCCCTTTACAGGCCCAATACTACGAGCAGTACTTC. Translating gives CASSPLQAQYYEQYF.

The chain links TRBV11-2 to TRBJ1-3; a possible D gene is TRBD1 (5 bases). With 3 bases removed from V and 0 bases from J, the gap between germline ends came to 12 bases. The germline V gene encodes CDR1 SGHAT and CDR2 FQNNGV. The CDR3 length is 16 residues. CDR3 nucleotides: TGTGCCAGCAGCTTTTCGGGACTCAGCTCTGGAAACACCATATATTTT. Translated: CASSFSGLSSGNTIYF.

The chain has TRBV2 and TRBJ2-3; D remains unclear. There are 16 residues in the CDR3. Germline V gives CDR1 SNHLY, CDR2 FYNNEI. The germline V and J ends were trimmed by 0 bases and 0 bases, with 10 bases remaining between them. The CDR3 DNA follows: TGTGCCAGCAGTGAAGCAGGCTCCGGGAGCACAGATACGCAGTATTTT. Its protein product is CASSEAGSGSTDTQYF.

The chain combines TRBV5-1 with TRBJ2-2; a weak D match, TRBD2 (7 bases). The CDR3 loop spans 16 amino acids. V lost 0 bases and J lost 4, with 13 bases in between. Germline V gene lookup returns CDR1 SGHRS and CDR2 YFSETQ. The CDR3 sequence: CASSLAGGLGTGELFF. Here the CDR3 DNA reads TGCGCCAGCAGCTTGGCCGGGGGGCTGGGCACCGGGGAGCTGTTTTTT.

This rearrangement joins TRBV11-2 to TRBJ2-1; possibly TRBD2 for D (7 bases). There are 14 residues in the CDR3. V lost 5 bases and J 6 bases, leaving 14 bases between the germline ends. Germline CDR1 is SGHAT and CDR2 is FQNNGV. CDR3 DNA: TGTGCCAGCAGCACTAGTGGGGGGGCCAATGAGCAGTTCTTC. It is translated as CASSTSGGANEQFF.

This clone appeared a single time. The chain links TRBV19 to TRBJ2-3; maybe TRBD2 (6 bases). V was cut by 9 bases and J by 0 bases, with 19 bases left in between. The CDR3 has 16 amino acids. Germline CDR1 and CDR2: LNHDA and SQIVND (reference sequence). As DNA, the CDR3 is TGTGCCAGCCAAAGCGGGTACCACATTAGCACAGATACGCAGTATTTT. As protein: CASQSGYHISTDTQYF.

The gene calls are TRBV5-1 and TRBJ1-2, with D tentatively TRBD1 (6 bases). Germline CDR1 reads SGHRS; CDR2 reads YFSETQ. Trimming cost V 0 bases and J 4 bases, with 10 bases left between them. The CDR3 loop spans 14 amino acids. This chain's CDR3 is CASSLEGGGYGYTF. The CDR3 DNA follows: TGCGCCAGCAGCTTGGAGGGAGGGGGCTATGGCTACACCTTC. The variable domain in full, completed from reference TRBV5-1 and TRBJ1-2, reads KAGVTQTPRYLIKTRGQQVTLSCSPISGHRSVSWYQQTPGQGLQFLFEYFSETQRNKGNFPGRFSGRQFSNSRSEMNVSTLELGDSALYLCASSLEGGGYGYTFGSGTRLTVV.

The chain combines TRBV30 with TRBJ1-3, with D tentatively TRBD1 (6 bases). Germline lookup yields CDR1 GTSNPN and CDR2 SVGIG (reference sequence). V lost 7 bases and J lost 0, with 13 bases in between. The CDR3 length is 14 residues. The CDR3 nucleotides are TGTGCCTCACAACAGGGAGTCTCTGGAAACACCATATATTTT. The encoded protein is CASQQGVSGNTIYF. The full variable domain, with the rest looked up from reference TRBV30 and TRBJ1-3, is SQTIHQWPATLVQPVGSPLSLECTVEGTSNPNLYWYRQAAGRGLQLLFYSVGIGQISSEVPQNLSASRPQDRQFILSSKKLLLSDSGFYLCASQQGVSGNTIYFGEGSWLTVV.

The CDR3 coding sequence is TGTGCCAGTAGTTCTCGACAGGGGGAATGGGCCCTCCACTTT. Protein sequence: CASSSRQGEWALHF. The rearrangement links TRBV19 to TRBJ1-6; 9 bases are a match to TRBD1. Germline V gene sequence: CDR1 LNHDA, CDR2 SQIVND (reference sequence). After removal of 5 bases from V and 14 bases from J, the junction contained 10 bases not matched to a gene. The CDR3 spans 14 residues.

V and J are TRBV6-5 and TRBJ1-3, with TRBD1 matching over 8 bases. This CDR3 region has 14 residues. V lost 7 bases to trimming and J lost 4 bases; unmatched junction nucleotides: 6. From germline, CDR1 is MNHEY and CDR2 SVGAGI. For the CDR3, the DNA is TGTGCCAGCAAAATACAGGGGGGCGGAAACACCATATATTTT. It encodes CASKIQGGGNTIYF.

This clone was found once. The chain combines TRBV7-3 with TRBJ1-2; D is perhaps TRBD1 (6 bases). V lost 4 bases to trimming and J lost 0 bases, with 15 bases between them. Germline V lookup: CDR1 SGHTA, CDR2 FQGTGA. The CDR3 sequence is 16 residues long. The CDR3 coding sequence is TGTGCCAGCAGCTCGGGACAACCAACCGCTAACTATGGCTACACCTTC. This gives the protein CASSSGQPTANYGYTF.

The chain couples TRBV29-1 to TRBJ2-1, with 12 nucleotides matching TRBD2. The CDR3 has 14 amino acids. The V segment lost 5 bases and the J segment 8 bases; nucleotides outside the gene matches: 7. Germline CDR1 is SQVTM and CDR2 is ANQGSEA. Here the CDR3 reads CSVYGLAGMYEQFF. CDR3 in DNA: TGCAGCGTTTATGGACTAGCGGGAATGTATGAGCAGTTCTTC.

The chain recombines TRBV10-1 with TRBJ2-3, with 8 bases identical to TRBD2. In germline, CDR1 is WNHNN, CDR2 SYGVQD (reference sequence). The V and J ends lost 7 bases and 3 bases, in that order; junction bases with no gene match: 12. The CDR3 length is 16 residues. CDR3 in DNA: TGCGCCAGCAATGTCAGCAGCGGGAGATCGACAGATACGCAGTATTTT. Protein sequence: CASNVSSGRSTDTQYF.

This clone occurred once. The chain joins TRBV5-6 to TRBJ1-3, with 7 bases that match TRBD1. This CDR3 is built from 18 residues. CDR1 is SGHDT, CDR2 YYEEEE, per germline. The J segment lost 0 bases and the V segment lost 4 bases, leaving 13 bases of the junction unmatched. Written as DNA, the CDR3 is TGTGCCAGCAGCATCCGGCTGAGTGGGGACAGCTCTGGAAACACCATATATTTT. This translates into CASSIRLSGDSSGNTIYF.

The chain recombines TRBV9 with TRBJ1-1; D perhaps matches TRBD1 (6 bases). Per the germline V gene, CDR1 is SGDLS and CDR2 is YYNGEE. There are 19 residues in the CDR3. V was shortened by 4 bases and J by 1 base, with 26 bases between the two germline ends. The CDR3 sequence is CASSPHPETGLLWNTEAFF. The CDR3 bases are TGTGCCAGCAGCCCTCACCCGGAGACAGGTCTTCTATGGAACACTGAAGCTTTCTTT.

The chain carries TRBV13 and TRBJ2-5; 8 bases fit TRBD2. The CDR3 is 14 amino acids. The ends lost 1 base at V and 4 bases at J; junction bases unmatched: 2. Germline V gene sequence: CDR1 PRHDT, CDR2 FYEKMQ (reference sequence). CDR3 coding DNA: TGTGCCAGCAGCTTAGATCTAGCGGGAGAGACCCAGTACTTC. Translating it yields CASSLDLAGETQYF.

The V and J genes are TRBV6-1 and TRBJ1-6; 7 nucleotides line up with TRBD1. Unmatched junction bases numbered 0, after V lost 1 base and J lost 9 bases. The CDR3 runs 13 residues. The germline CDR1 and CDR2 sequences are MNHNS and SASEGT. This chain's CDR3 is CASSEDRGSPLHF. CDR3 coding DNA: TGTGCCAGCAGTGAAGACAGGGGTTCACCCCTCCACTTT.